This T cell receptor beta chain comes out of a study of untreated major depressive disorder. General study findings and limits: CD4+ T cells from depressed patients used TRBV05-01 (Vbeta 5.1) more often than controls. Sequencing showed nonsignificant TRBV25-01 and TRBV02-01 differences matching flow cytometry. Each subject's top five TRBV05-01 clones were all private. Sequencing comparisons covered only three preselected Vbeta families.

Assay used: immunoSEQ multiplex PCR; TCRdb lists only in-frame clones, some missing. The table shows about 27,000 clones, with around 90% occurring only once. V was shortened by 5 bases and J by 6 bases, with 14 bases between the two germline ends. The CDR3 totals 13 residues. Per germline, CDR1 MNHEY and CDR2 SMNVEV (reference sequence). On this clone itself: Its antigen is unknown.

Patients had taken no psychiatric medication, including antidepressants, for at least 8 weeks before enrollment. The clonotype originates from a woman under 40 with major depressive disorder. The chain has TRBV27 and TRBJ2-7, with D tentatively TRBD2 (5 bases). The sample consisted of CD4+ T cells from PBMCs. Written as DNA, the CDR3 is TGTGCCAGCAGTCTGGAGCCGGGGAGCGAGCAGTACTTC. This sequence encodes CASSLEPGSEQYF.